Below, one T cell receptor (beta chain) is given with its context. This sample is drawn from a study of regulatory T cells in long-lasting Graves disease. Trimming stripped 3 bases from V and 1 base from J, with 3 bases between. The germline gives CDR1 DFQATT, CDR2 SNEGSKA (reference sequence). The CDR3 length is 11 residues. The time point was: persistent/refractory GD, antithyroid drugs over 5 years with positive TRAb. After RNA was extracted from PBMCs, the TCR library was made from it. With iRepertoire HTBI primers and Arm-PCR of CDR3 regions, TCR beta libraries were built. TCRdb re-derived calls from the multiplex PCR reads in MiXCR, one entry per CDR3 protein. Of about 660,000 distinct CDR3 sequences in the sample, around 30% are singletons; the top ten hold about two fifths.

Sequenced material: peripheral blood mononuclear cells (PBMCs), taken when the disease was refractory, from a patient treated with antithyroid drugs. This TCR came from a female donor with Graves disease. The gene calls are TRBV20-1 and TRBJ1-1; D is unclear. This CDR3 is CSASANTEAFF. The DNA of the CDR3 is TGCAGTGCTAGCGCGAACACTGAAGCTTTCTTT.